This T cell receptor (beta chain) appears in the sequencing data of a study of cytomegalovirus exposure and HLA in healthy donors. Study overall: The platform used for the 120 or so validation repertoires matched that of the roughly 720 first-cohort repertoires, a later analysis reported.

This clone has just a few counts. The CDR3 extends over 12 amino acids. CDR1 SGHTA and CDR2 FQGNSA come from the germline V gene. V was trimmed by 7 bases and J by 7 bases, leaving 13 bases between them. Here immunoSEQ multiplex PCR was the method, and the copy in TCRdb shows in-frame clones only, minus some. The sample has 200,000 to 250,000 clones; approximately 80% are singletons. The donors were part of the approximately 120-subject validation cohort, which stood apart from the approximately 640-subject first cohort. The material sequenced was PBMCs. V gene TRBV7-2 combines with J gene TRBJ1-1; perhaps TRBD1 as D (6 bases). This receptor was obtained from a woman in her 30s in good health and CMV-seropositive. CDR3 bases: TGTGCCAGCATGATAGACAGGAATGAAGCTTTCTTT. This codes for CASMIDRNEAFF.